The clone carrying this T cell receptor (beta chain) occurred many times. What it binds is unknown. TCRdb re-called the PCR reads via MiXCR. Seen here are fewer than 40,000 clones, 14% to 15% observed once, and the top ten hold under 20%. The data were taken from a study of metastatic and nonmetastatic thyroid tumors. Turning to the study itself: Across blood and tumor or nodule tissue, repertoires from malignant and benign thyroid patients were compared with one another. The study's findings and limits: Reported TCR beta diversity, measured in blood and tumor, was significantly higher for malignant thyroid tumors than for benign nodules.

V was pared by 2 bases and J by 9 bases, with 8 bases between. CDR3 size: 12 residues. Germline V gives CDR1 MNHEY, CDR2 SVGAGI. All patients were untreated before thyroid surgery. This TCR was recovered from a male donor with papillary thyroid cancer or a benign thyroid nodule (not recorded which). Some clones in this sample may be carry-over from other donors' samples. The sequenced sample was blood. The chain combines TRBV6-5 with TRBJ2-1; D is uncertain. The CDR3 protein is CASSYIGLEQFF. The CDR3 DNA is TGTGCCAGCAGTTACATAGGGCTTGAGCAGTTCTTC.